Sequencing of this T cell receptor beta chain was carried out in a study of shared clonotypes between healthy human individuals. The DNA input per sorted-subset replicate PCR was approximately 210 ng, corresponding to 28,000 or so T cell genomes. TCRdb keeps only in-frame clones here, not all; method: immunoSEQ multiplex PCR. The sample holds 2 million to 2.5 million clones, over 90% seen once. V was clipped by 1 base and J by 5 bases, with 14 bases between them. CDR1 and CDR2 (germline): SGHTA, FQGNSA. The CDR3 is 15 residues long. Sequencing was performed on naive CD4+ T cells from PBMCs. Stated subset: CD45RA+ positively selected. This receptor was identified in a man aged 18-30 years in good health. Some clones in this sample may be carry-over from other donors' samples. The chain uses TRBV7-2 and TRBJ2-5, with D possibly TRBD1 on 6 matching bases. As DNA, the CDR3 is TGTGCCAGCAGCTTAGTTGCACAGGGCCGGGAGACCCAGTACTTC. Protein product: CASSLVAQGRETQYF.